This T cell receptor beta chain was recovered during a study of control samples from healthy donors and cancer patients. Sequenced by immunoSEQ multiplex PCR; TCRdb stores in-frame clones only, minus some. The sample holds just under 100,000 clones, roughly 93% seen once. The CDR3 runs to 12 residues. Trimming pared 1 base from V and 10 bases from J, leaving 8 bases between. CDR1 and CDR2 from the germline V gene are MNHEY and SVGAGI. The V call is TRBV6-5, the J call TRBJ2-1; D is uncertain. This TCR derives from a man younger than 35 in good health. The sample consisted of blood. For the CDR3, the DNA is TGTGCCAGCAGTTACTTAGCCGCGGAGCAGTTCTTC. This codes for CASSYLAAEQFF.